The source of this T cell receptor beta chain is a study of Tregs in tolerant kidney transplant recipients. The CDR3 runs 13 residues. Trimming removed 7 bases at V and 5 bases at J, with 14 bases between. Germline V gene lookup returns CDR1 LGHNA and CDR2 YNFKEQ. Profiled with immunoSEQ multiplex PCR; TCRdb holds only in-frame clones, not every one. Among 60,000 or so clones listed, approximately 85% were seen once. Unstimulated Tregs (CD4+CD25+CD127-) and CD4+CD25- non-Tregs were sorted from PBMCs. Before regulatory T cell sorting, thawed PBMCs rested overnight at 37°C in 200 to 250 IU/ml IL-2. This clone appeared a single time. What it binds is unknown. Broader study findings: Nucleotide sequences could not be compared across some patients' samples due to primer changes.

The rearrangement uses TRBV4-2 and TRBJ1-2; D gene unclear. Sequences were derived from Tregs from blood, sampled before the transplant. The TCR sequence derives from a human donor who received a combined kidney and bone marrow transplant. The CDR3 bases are TGTGCCAGCACCCGGGGAGACGGATATGGCTACACCTTC. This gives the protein CASTRGDGYGYTF.